These 17 T cell receptor beta chains were sequenced from one sample in a study of CD8 T cells in ankylosing spondylitis. MiXCR, run by TCRdb on the 5' RACE reads, gives a single entry per CDR3 protein. The table has 350,000 to 550,000 distinct CDR3 sequences, roughly a quarter seen once. These receptors lack a known antigen. Study findings and constraints: Made up of eight highly homologous variants, a TCR beta motif appeared characteristic of ankylosing spondylitis blood.

The specimen sequenced was blood, either unsorted or a sorted T cell fraction (not recorded which). These receptors all stem from a male donor with ankylosing spondylitis.

The chain employs TRBV5-6 and TRBJ2-7, with D tentatively TRBD2 (6 bases). V was clipped by 5 bases and J by 0 bases, with 15 bases between them. The CDR3 contains 15 residues. The germline V gene encodes CDR1 SGHDT and CDR2 YYEEEE. The CDR3 loop reads CASSSGLTSSYEQYF. The CDR3 nucleotides are TGTGCCAGCAGTTCGGGACTCACGAGCTCCTACGAGCAGTACTTC.

CDR3 loop: CSALGGRNTEAFF. The CDR3 nucleotides are TGCAGTGCCCTGGGAGGACGGAACACTGAAGCTTTCTTT. This chain links TRBV20-1 with TRBJ1-1; no definite D call. This CDR3 has 13 residues. Between the trimmed V and J ends, which lost 6 bases and 1 base, there was a span of 12 bases. Germline-derived CDR1 and CDR2 are DFQATT and SNEGSKA (reference sequence).

V usage is TRBV28 and J usage is TRBJ1-5, with a tentative D call TRBD1 (6 bases). Trimming cost V 3 bases and J 1 base, with 13 bases left between them. CDR3 length equals 16 residues. Germline V gene data show CDR1 as MDHEN and CDR2 as SYDVKM. For the CDR3, the DNA is TGTGCCAGCAGTTTGTTGACAGGCGGAAGCAATCAGCCCCAGCATTTT. This encodes CASSLLTGGSNQPQHF.

The rearrangement uses TRBV14 and TRBJ1-1; TRBD1 aligns across 7 bases. The V segment lost 3 bases and the J segment 0 bases; nucleotides outside the gene matches: 4. Germline CDR1 reads SGHDN; CDR2 reads FVKESK. The CDR3 consists of 15 residues. The CDR3 nucleotides are TGTGCCAGCAGCCAGGGGGACAGATTGAACACTGAAGCTTTCTTT. Protein product: CASSQGDRLNTEAFF.

The chain has TRBV25-1 and TRBJ2-7; no clear D gene. The V gene lost 2 bases and the J gene lost 1 base, with 6 bases spanning the gap. This CDR3 comprises 13 residues. Germline CDR1 MGHDK, CDR2 SYGVNS. The CDR3 DNA sequence: TGTGCCAGCAGTGAACCGGGTTCCTACGAGCAGTACTTC. Its protein is CASSEPGSYEQYF.

This clonotype was detected only a few times. J is TRBJ2-7 and V is TRBV20-1, with 7 bases matching TRBD1. V trimming: 4 bases; J trimming: 3 bases; junction bases outside the gene matches: 6. The germline gives CDR1 DFQATT, CDR2 SNEGSKA (reference sequence). This CDR3 is 13 amino acids long. The CDR3 region is CSAIKDRVYEQYF. Here the CDR3 DNA reads TGCAGTGCTATCAAAGACAGGGTCTACGAGCAGTACTTC.

This chain joins TRBV13 and TRBJ1-1; D might be TRBD1 (5 bases). The V end lost 5 bases, the J end lost 5 bases, and 12 bases lay between the germline ends. The CDR3 runs to 13 residues. Germline CDR1 PRHDT, CDR2 FYEKMQ (reference sequence). CDR3 residues: CASSPMGGTEAFF. CDR3 DNA: TGTGCCAGCAGCCCCATGGGGGGGACTGAAGCTTTCTTT.

The chain couples TRBV5-1 to TRBJ2-1; D remains unclear. The germline gives CDR1 SGHRS, CDR2 YFSETQ. The V and J ends lost 3 bases and 2 bases respectively, with 9 bases between them. CDR3 length equals 14 residues. The CDR3 sequence is CASSSRGTYNEQFF. The CDR3 DNA is TGCGCCAGCAGCTCCCGCGGTACCTACAATGAGCAGTTCTTC.

This clonotype appeared a few times. In nucleotides, the CDR3 is TGTGCCAGCAGCGCCTCAGGTGGCACTGAAGCTTTCTTT. This sequence encodes CASSASGGTEAFF. The gene calls are TRBV7-2 and TRBJ1-1; D ambiguous. The CDR3 consists of 13 residues. V lost 5 bases and J lost 4, with 11 bases in between. From germline, CDR1 is SGHTA and CDR2 FQGNSA.

This clonotype was picked up a small number of times. The CDR3 bases are TGCGCCAGCAGGTCGGGACCGAACACCGGGGAGCTGTTTTTT. Its translation: CASRSGPNTGELFF. The chain combines TRBV5-1 with TRBJ2-2; D is tentatively TRBD1 or TRBD2 (5 bases each). Trimming removed 5 bases from V and 0 bases from J, with 8 bases in between. Per germline, CDR1 SGHRS and CDR2 YFSETQ. This CDR3 comprises 14 residues.

This clonotype was picked up a small number of times. V and J are TRBV20-1 and TRBJ1-5, with D possibly being TRBD1 (6 bases). Trimming removed 3 bases at V and 6 bases at J, with 12 bases between. The germline gives CDR1 DFQATT, CDR2 SNEGSKA (reference sequence). The CDR3 is made up of 13 amino acids. CDR3 amino acids: CSASGRGSQPQHF. The CDR3 region has the DNA TGCAGTGCTAGTGGCAGGGGTAGTCAGCCCCAGCATTTT.

The chain carries TRBV10-3 and TRBJ2-6, with D unclear. The germline V gene encodes CDR1 ENHRY and CDR2 SYGVKD. The V gene lost 0 bases and the J gene lost 4 bases, with 13 bases spanning the gap. The CDR3 covers 17 residues. The CDR3 coding sequence is TGTGCCATCAGTGAGTCAGGGCCTACGGCAGGGGCCAACGTCCTGACTTTC. As protein: CAISESGPTAGANVLTF.

The chain carries TRBV6-1 and TRBJ2-1; 8 nucleotides align to TRBD2. The CDR3 loop spans 19 amino acids. Looked up from germline, CDR1 is MNHNS and CDR2 is SASEGT. With 6 bases clipped from V and 1 base from J, the junction kept 17 bases outside the gene matches. The CDR3 DNA is TGTGCCAGCAGCGCCGGGAGGGACCAAATGAGGGTGTCCTACAATGAGCAGTTCTTC. Translation: CASSAGRDQMRVSYNEQFF.

The chain has TRBV20-1 and TRBJ2-3, with D possibly being TRBD1 or TRBD2 (5 bases each). CDR1 is DFQATT and CDR2 is SNEGSKA in the germline V gene (reference sequence). V lost 3 bases, J lost 6 bases, and 16 bases lay in between. CDR3 length: 14 residues. Here the CDR3 DNA reads TGCAGTGCTAGGGGTGGGGGAATGAGGGATACGCAGTATTTT. Translation gives CSARGGGMRDTQYF.

This clonotype occurred many times. The J gene is TRBJ2-7, the V gene TRBV10-3; TRBD2 matches at 14 bases. CDR1 is ENHRY and CDR2 is SYGVKD in the germline V gene. The V segment lost 6 bases and the J segment 2 bases; nucleotides outside the gene matches: 3. This CDR3 comprises 15 residues. The CDR3 reads CAIRGTSGRTYEQYF. The CDR3, as DNA: TGTGCCATCAGGGGGACTAGCGGGAGAACCTACGAGCAGTACTTC.

V gene TRBV12-3 or TRBV12-4 combines with J gene TRBJ2-2, with TRBD2 matching 8 bases. The CDR3 loop spans 18 amino acids. V trimming: 10 bases; J trimming: 0 bases; junction bases outside the gene matches: 16. CDR3: CATKTPGYSGTNTGELFF. The CDR3 nucleotides read TGTGCCACCAAGACCCCGGGGTATAGCGGGACGAACACCGGGGAGCTGTTTTTT.

This clonotype has more than one count but fewer than ten. The J gene is TRBJ2-2, the V gene TRBV19; 11 nucleotides line up with TRBD2. The V gene's germline CDR1 is LNHDA and CDR2 SQIVND (reference sequence). The CDR3 covers 16 residues. Trimming took 6 bases from V and 4 from J; bases not matched to a gene: 7. CDR3 protein: CASRSGLAGFTGELFF. CDR3 DNA sequence: TGTGCCAGTAGAAGCGGACTAGCGGGCTTCACCGGGGAGCTGTTTTTT.